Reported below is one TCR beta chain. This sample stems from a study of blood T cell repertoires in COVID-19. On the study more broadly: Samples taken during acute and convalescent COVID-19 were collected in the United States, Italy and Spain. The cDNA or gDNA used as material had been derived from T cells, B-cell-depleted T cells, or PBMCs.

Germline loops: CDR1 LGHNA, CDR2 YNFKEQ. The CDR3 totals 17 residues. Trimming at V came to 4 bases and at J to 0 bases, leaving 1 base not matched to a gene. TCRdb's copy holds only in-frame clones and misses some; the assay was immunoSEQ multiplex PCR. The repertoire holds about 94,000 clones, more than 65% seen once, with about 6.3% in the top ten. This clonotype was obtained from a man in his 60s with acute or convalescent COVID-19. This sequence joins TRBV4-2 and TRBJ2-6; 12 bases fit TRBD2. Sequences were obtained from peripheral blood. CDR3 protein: CASSPTSGGSGANVLTF. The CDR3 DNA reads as TGTGCCAGCAGCCCGACTAGCGGGGGCTCTGGGGCCAACGTCCTGACTTTC.